This entry lists 29 T cell receptor beta chains sequenced from one sample in a study of CD8+ T cells in alopecia areata. Noted treatment: oral pan-JAK inhibitor, 5-10 mg twice daily. In each case, RNA was isolated and then reverse transcribed into cDNA as the sequencing template. Profiled with immunoSEQ multiplex PCR; TCRdb holds only in-frame clones, not every one. The sample holds about 120,000 clones, around 56% seen once. The starting material was CD4+ T cells sorted from blood, obtained at week 4, from a patient treated with tofacitinib. Every receptor here comes from a human donor with alopecia areata.

The chain carries TRBV27 and TRBJ2-5; tentatively, D is TRBD1 (6 bases). The germline V gene encodes CDR1 MNHEY and CDR2 SMNVEV (reference sequence). The CDR3 length is 13 residues. The V end was cut by 6 bases, the J end by 3 bases, with 11 bases between. The CDR3 DNA sequence: TGTGCCAGCAGATCGACAGGAGAAGAGACCCAGTACTTC. As protein: CASRSTGEETQYF.

The chain recombines TRBV30 with TRBJ1-1, with TRBD1 matching over 7 bases. V shed 2 bases, J shed 2 bases, and the junction held 11 bases outside the gene matches. The CDR3 extends over 16 amino acids. CDR1 and CDR2 from the germline V gene are GTSNPN and SVGIG (reference sequence). This CDR3 is CAWSPSSTGINTEAFF. The CDR3 nucleotides are TGTGCCTGGAGTCCCAGTTCGACAGGGATTAACACTGAAGCTTTCTTT.

This clone is a singleton in its sample. The V gene is TRBV30, the J gene TRBJ1-1, with D possibly being TRBD1 (5 bases). Germline V CDR1 and CDR2: GTSNPN, SVGIG (reference sequence). This CDR3 has 16 residues. V shed 3 bases and J shed 1 base, with 18 bases lying between them. DNA of the CDR3: TGTGCCTGGAGCGGTCGAGGAAGGGGATCGAACACTGAAGCTTTCTTT. Protein: CAWSGRGRGSNTEAFF.

This clone came up once. An end of the junction differs from the germline gene, which may be a read error. The V gene is TRBV29-1, the J gene TRBJ2-7, with D unresolved. Germline loops: CDR1 SQVTM, CDR2 ANQGSEA. The CDR3 has 11 residues. In nucleotides, the CDR3 is TGCAGCGTTGAGGCAGCCGCCATTCCGAAGTTC. This codes for CSVEAAAIPKF.

There are a few counts of this clone. This chain joins TRBV6-1 and TRBJ2-7, with no clear D. The CDR3 loop spans 14 amino acids. From germline, CDR1 is MNHNS and CDR2 SASEGT. The V gene lost 4 bases and the J gene lost 0 bases, with 10 bases spanning the gap. The CDR3 loop is CASSAGFSSYEQYF. The CDR3 DNA reads TGTGCCAGCAGTGCGGGTTTCAGCTCCTACGAGCAGTACTTC.

Only a few counts were recorded for this clone. This chain joins TRBV2 and TRBJ2-7; the match to TRBD2 covers 7 bases. V lost 6 bases and J lost 3; bases outside the gene matches: 11. This CDR3 contains 15 residues. Germline V gene lookup returns CDR1 SNHLY and CDR2 FYNNEI. DNA for the CDR3: TGTGCCAGCAGCAGAGCCCGGGGCGGGGGCTACGAGCAGTACTTC. Its translation: CASSRARGGGYEQYF.

The CDR3 spells CSVEGAGITYEQYF. Written as DNA, the CDR3 is TGCAGCGTTGAGGGGGCAGGAATTACCTACGAGCAGTACTTC. V and J are TRBV29-1 and TRBJ2-7; weak D call: TRBD1 (6 bases). CDR3 length equals 14 residues. Trimming took off 3 bases at V and 2 bases at J, with 14 bases between the two ends. Germline V gene lookup returns CDR1 SQVTM and CDR2 ANQGSEA.

This clone was seen only a few times. The J gene is TRBJ2-1, the V gene TRBV15; TRBD2 agrees at 13 bases. J gave up 4 bases and V 2 bases, and 2 bases lay outside the gene matches. The CDR3 spans 16 residues. In germline, CDR1 is LNHNV, CDR2 YYDKDF (reference sequence). CDR3 bases: TGTGCCACCAGCAGATCGGGACTAGCGGGATACAATGAGCAGTTCTTC. Translated, it gives CATSRSGLAGYNEQFF.

The chain joins TRBV30 to TRBJ2-7; the D gene is possibly TRBD1 (5 bases). The V end was cut by 6 bases, the J end by 1 base, with 7 bases between. From germline, CDR1 is GTSNPN and CDR2 SVGIG (reference sequence). The CDR3 is 11 residues long. The CDR3: CACRQSYEQYF. In DNA, the CDR3 is TGTGCCTGCCGACAGTCCTACGAGCAGTACTTC. Full variable domain (outside the CDR3, taken from reference TRBV30 and TRBJ2-7): SQTIHQWPATLVQPVGSPLSLECTVEGTSNPNLYWYRQAAGRGLQLLFYSVGIGQISSEVPQNLSASRPQDRQFILSSKKLLLSDSGFYLCACRQSYEQYFGPGTRLTVT.

The chain employs TRBV29-1 and TRBJ1-2; D gene uncertain. V was trimmed by 4 bases and J by 4 bases, leaving 13 bases between them. This CDR3 has 13 amino acids. Germline CDR1 SQVTM, CDR2 ANQGSEA. CDR3 protein: CSVAEGGLYGYTF. The CDR3 DNA follows: TGCAGCGTTGCGGAGGGTGGGCTCTATGGCTACACCTTC.

The V gene is TRBV19, the J gene TRBJ2-1; the D call may be TRBD1 or TRBD2 (5 bases each). The germline CDR1 and CDR2 sequences are LNHDA and SQIVND (reference sequence). This CDR3 region has 15 residues. V was shortened by 6 bases and J by 4 bases, with 16 bases between the two germline ends. The CDR3 is CASRSGTLGYNEQFF. The CDR3 DNA reads as TGTGCCAGTAGATCCGGGACGCTTGGGTACAATGAGCAGTTCTTC. The full variable domain, with the rest looked up from reference TRBV19 and TRBJ2-1, is DGGITQSPKYLFRKEGQNVTLSCEQNLNHDAMYWYRQDPGQGLRLIYYSQIVNDFQKGDIAEGYSVSREKKESFPLTVTSAQKNPTAFYLCASRSGTLGYNEQFFGPGTRLTVL.

This clone was detected only a few times. Here the CDR3 DNA reads TGTGCCAGCAGCCCCGGGAGGGAGGGATATGGCTACACCTTC. Translated, it gives CASSPGREGYGYTF. The rearrangement joins TRBV6-5 to TRBJ1-2; no clear D gene. The CDR3 is made up of 14 amino acids. Germline loops: CDR1 MNHEY, CDR2 SVGAGI. The V end was cut by 6 bases, the J end by 5 bases, with 16 bases between.

The V gene is TRBV6-5, the J gene TRBJ2-1; D is possibly TRBD1 (6 bases). From germline, CDR1 is MNHEY and CDR2 SVGAGI. The V gene lost 6 bases and the J gene lost 4 bases, with 10 bases spanning the gap. CDR3 length equals 13 residues. CDR3 sequence reads: CASRNRVYNEQFF. CDR3 in DNA: TGTGCCAGCAGAAACAGGGTGTACAATGAGCAGTTCTTC.

The gene calls are TRBV9 and TRBJ2-1; no clear D gene. V was cut by 0 bases and J by 13 bases, with 11 bases left in between. The CDR3 loop spans 12 amino acids. The V gene's germline CDR1 is SGDLS and CDR2 YYNGEE. The CDR3 sequence is CASSVDGSSQFF. In DNA form, the CDR3 reads TGTGCCAGCAGCGTAGATGGATCCTCCCAGTTCTTC.

V usage is TRBV29-1 and J usage is TRBJ2-2; 7 positions agree with TRBD2. This CDR3 has 15 residues. Per the germline V gene, CDR1 is SQVTM and CDR2 is ANQGSEA. V trimming: 5 bases; J trimming: 2 bases; junction bases outside the gene matches: 8. The CDR3, as DNA: TGCAGCGTTCGTTGGCTAGCGGAAAACACCGGGGAGCTGTTTTTT. Translating gives CSVRWLAENTGELFF.

V and J are TRBV5-1 and TRBJ2-5; 13 bases agree with TRBD2. CDR3 length: 18 amino acids. Germline-derived CDR1 and CDR2 are SGHRS and YFSETQ. V shed 0 bases, J shed 5 bases, and the junction held 10 bases outside the gene matches. CDR3 sequence: CASSLALAGGPVAETQYF. CDR3 in DNA: TGCGCCAGCAGCTTGGCACTAGCGGGAGGGCCGGTCGCGGAGACCCAGTACTTC.

The V and J genes are TRBV7-9 and TRBJ2-3, with TRBD1 matching over 8 bases. V was clipped by 5 bases and J by 1 base; unmatched bases: 11. Germline V lookup: CDR1 SEHNR, CDR2 FQNEAQ (reference sequence). CDR3 length: 17 residues. The CDR3 region is CASSRRLGTGRTDTQYF. CDR3 in DNA: TGTGCCAGCAGCCGAAGACTAGGGACAGGACGCACAGATACGCAGTATTTT.

This clone was counted a few times. The V and J genes are TRBV19 and TRBJ1-5; D remains ambiguous. The CDR3 loop spans 12 amino acids. V lost 5 bases and J lost 7, with 9 bases in between. Germline V lookup: CDR1 LNHDA, CDR2 SQIVND (reference sequence). The CDR3 loop reads CASSRPTQPQHF. The CDR3 DNA sequence: TGTGCCAGTAGTCGTCCGACCCAGCCCCAGCATTTT.

The chain joins TRBV4-1 to TRBJ2-1; weak D call: TRBD1 (5 bases). Deletions cut 3 bases from V and 8 bases from J, with 14 bases between. Per the germline V gene, CDR1 is MGHRA and CDR2 is YSYEKL. The CDR3 sequence is 14 residues long. The CDR3 here is CASSQPRVGHEQFF. The CDR3 region has the DNA TGCGCCAGCAGCCAGCCCAGGGTGGGCCATGAGCAGTTCTTC.

The J gene is TRBJ2-5, the V gene TRBV7-3, with D perhaps matching TRBD2 (6 bases). The CDR3 contains 15 residues. Between the trimmed V and J ends, which lost 1 base and 4 bases, there was a span of 13 bases. The germline CDR1 and CDR2 sequences are SGHTA and FQGTGA. In DNA form, the CDR3 reads TGTGCCAGCAGCTTAAGATCCCTGGAGGGAGAGACCCAGTACTTC. The encoded protein is CASSLRSLEGETQYF.

The CDR3 region is CASSLETGGTEAFF. CDR3 in DNA: TGTGCCAGCAGCTTAGAAACTGGGGGCACTGAAGCTTTCTTT. The chain couples TRBV7-9 to TRBJ1-1; TRBD1 is a possible D gene (5 bases). The germline CDR1 and CDR2 sequences are SEHNR and FQNEAQ (reference sequence). CDR3 length: 14 amino acids. Trimming pared 1 base from V and 4 bases from J, leaving 10 bases between.

The chain uses TRBV10-2 and TRBJ2-7; D remains unclear. This CDR3 is built from 11 residues. Germline assignment: CDR1 WSHSY and CDR2 SAAADI. V shed 5 bases and J shed 7 bases, with 9 bases lying between them. CDR3 protein: CASSLVREQYF. In DNA form, the CDR3 reads TGCGCCAGCAGTCTTGTGCGGGAGCAGTACTTC.

The chain joins TRBV6-5 to TRBJ1-5; TRBD1 agrees at 7 bases. This CDR3 is built from 15 residues. Germline trimming cut 0 bases from V and 5 bases from J; bases unmatched to any gene: 4. Germline assignment: CDR1 MNHEY and CDR2 SVGAGI. The CDR3 sequence is CASSYSGGAYQPQHF. The CDR3 DNA sequence: TGTGCCAGCAGTTACTCAGGGGGCGCGTATCAGCCCCAGCATTTT.

The CDR3 DNA reads as TGTGCCAGCAGTTACTCAGGGACAGGGGAAGCTTTCTTT. It codes for CASSYSGTGEAFF. V gene TRBV6-5 combines with J gene TRBJ1-1; 9 positions agree with TRBD1. CDR1 and CDR2 (germline): MNHEY, SVGAGI. The CDR3 extends over 13 amino acids. V lost 0 bases, J lost 8 bases, and 1 base stayed unmatched.

This chain connects TRBV29-1 to TRBJ2-3; either TRBD1 or TRBD2 may fit D (6 bases each). Germline V CDR1 and CDR2: SQVTM, ANQGSEA. This CDR3 spans 13 amino acids. V lost 7 bases and J lost 1, with 12 bases in between. In DNA, the CDR3 is TGCAGCGAAAGGGGGGCCGGCACAGATACGCAGTATTTT. It specifies CSERGAGTDTQYF.

The CDR3 protein is CASSEVQGHLLGYTF. In DNA, the CDR3 is TGTGCCAGCAGTGAAGTACAGGGGCACCTACTCGGCTACACCTTC. The chain uses TRBV6-1 and TRBJ1-2; 7 bases agree with TRBD1. Trimming removed 1 base from V and 8 bases from J; junction bases left unmatched: 10. Germline-derived CDR1 and CDR2 are MNHNS and SASEGT. There are 15 residues in the CDR3.

This clone was detected a few times. The CDR3 DNA follows: TGTGCCTGGAGTGTAGTTCCACAGGCAAATGGGGCCAACGTCCTGACTTTC. Translation: CAWSVVPQANGANVLTF. The chain uses TRBV30 and TRBJ2-6; possibly TRBD1 for D (5 bases). CDR3 size: 17 residues. V was pared by 0 bases and J by 3 bases, with 15 bases between. Germline values: CDR1 GTSNPN, CDR2 SVGIG (reference sequence).

CDR3 in amino acids: CASSLDRDEAFF. The CDR3 region has the DNA TGCGCCAGCAGCTTGGACAGGGATGAAGCTTTCTTT. The rearrangement links TRBV5-1 to TRBJ1-1; TRBD1 might be the D (6 bases). V gave up 0 bases and J gave up 7 bases, with 7 bases separating them. Germline V gene sequence: CDR1 SGHRS, CDR2 YFSETQ. The CDR3 totals 12 residues.

This clone showed up just a few times. CDR3 protein: CASSVAGGGGATDTQYF. The CDR3 bases are TGTGCCAGCAGCGTAGCTGGCGGCGGGGGGGCCACAGATACGCAGTATTTT. J is TRBJ2-3 and V is TRBV9; 9 bases match TRBD2. The CDR3 length is 17 residues. In germline, CDR1 is SGDLS, CDR2 YYNGEE. The V segment lost 0 bases and the J segment 2 bases; nucleotides outside the gene matches: 7.